The entry below gives a single TCR beta chain sequence along with its context. Authors' processing steps: Estimated nucleated cell counts came from reference gene primer amplification. TCRdb's copy holds only in-frame clones and misses some; the assay was immunoSEQ multiplex PCR. D and trimming were read from the DNA, whereas the V and J calls and clone size are those reported in that table. The table has more than 85,000 clones, 70% to 90% seen once. These data belong to a study of blood T cell repertoires in COVID-19. Study at large: Samples representing acute and convalescent COVID-19 were sourced from the United States, Italy and Spain.

The CDR3 has 13 amino acids. The germline CDR1 and CDR2 sequences are SSHAT and FNYEAQ (reference sequence). The V gene lost 2 bases and the J gene lost 2 bases, with 6 bases spanning the gap. Seattle patients were enrolled while actively infected and followed longitudinally. The receptor was isolated from a human donor with COVID-19, enrolled during active disease. The donor label of this sample is uncertain. V and J are TRBV7-7 and TRBJ1-1; no definite D call. The sequenced sample was peripheral blood. The CDR3 loop reads CASSLQANTEAFF. CDR3 coding DNA: TGTGCCAGCAGCTTACAGGCTAACACTGAAGCTTTCTTT. Together with reference TRBV7-7 and TRBJ1-1, the CDR3 gives the full variable domain: GAGVSQSPRYKVTKRGQDVTLRCDPISSHATLYWYQQALGQGPEFLTYFNYEAQPDKSGLPSDRFSAERPEGSISTLTIQRTEQRDSAMYRCASSLQANTEAFFGQGTRLTVV.